The 32 T cell receptor beta chains below all came from one sample that was sequenced in a study of control samples from healthy donors and cancer patients. Profiled with immunoSEQ multiplex PCR; TCRdb holds only in-frame clones, not every one. The sample has over 45,000 clones; roughly 90% are singletons. The sequenced sample consisted of PBMCs. The source is a man between 40 and 49 years old with colorectal cancer.

The J gene is TRBJ2-2, the V gene TRBV27; the match to TRBD2 covers 7 bases. The length of the CDR3 is 17 residues. The trim removed 7 bases at V and 2 bases at J, leaving 13 bases unmatched. Germline loops: CDR1 MNHEY, CDR2 SMNVEV (reference sequence). The CDR3 DNA reads TGTGCCAGCACGAACCGCGGGGGTCGGATAAACACCGGGGAGCTGTTTTTT. Amino acid sequence: CASTNRGGRINTGELFF.

This chain uses TRBV6-6 with TRBJ2-7; 10 nucleotides match TRBD2. The CDR3 extends over 16 amino acids. Germline V CDR1 and CDR2: MNHNY, SVGAGI (reference sequence). The ends lost 2 bases at V and 2 bases at J; junction bases unmatched: 6. CDR3 region: CASSYDEAGGPYEQYF. The CDR3 DNA follows: TGTGCCAGCAGTTACGATGAAGCGGGAGGGCCCTACGAGCAGTACTTC.

The chain combines TRBV5-1 with TRBJ1-1; D is perhaps TRBD1 (5 bases). Between the trimmed V and J ends, which lost 4 bases and 0 bases, there was a span of 13 bases. The CDR3 covers 15 residues. Germline CDR1 SGHRS, CDR2 YFSETQ. Here the CDR3 DNA reads TGCGCCAGCAGCAATACCGGGACGCTGAACACTGAAGCTTTCTTT. Its protein is CASSNTGTLNTEAFF.

This clone was seen only once. This sequence joins TRBV4-2 and TRBJ2-3, with TRBD2 identical over 9 bases. V shed 0 bases and J 5 bases; nucleotides not matched to a gene: 9. Germline V CDR1 and CDR2: LGHNA, YNFKEQ. The CDR3 is made up of 17 amino acids. The CDR3 DNA sequence: TGTGCCAGCAGCCAAGAGGCTAGCGGGACCGAGGGAGATACGCAGTATTTT. This gives the protein CASSQEASGTEGDTQYF.

V is TRBV24-1 and J is TRBJ2-1; TRBD1 matches at 9 bases. CDR1 KGHDR and CDR2 SFDVKD come from the germline V gene. The CDR3 is 16 amino acids. The V segment lost 3 bases and the J segment 5 bases; nucleotides outside the gene matches: 7. The CDR3 loop reads CATSDPTGGGHNEQFF. Here the CDR3 DNA reads TGTGCCACCAGTGATCCGACAGGGGGTGGTCACAATGAGCAGTTCTTC.

This clone was observed a handful of times. V is TRBV18 and J is TRBJ2-1, with D unresolved. Trimming took off 3 bases at V and 0 bases at J, with 9 bases between the two ends. Germline assignment: CDR1 KGHSH and CDR2 LQKENI. This CDR3 is built from 15 residues. DNA of the CDR3: TGTGCCAGCTCACCGCCGTCTAGCTCCTACAATGAGCAGTTCTTC. Its translation: CASSPPSSSYNEQFF.

V gene TRBV27 combines with J gene TRBJ2-2; TRBD2 might be the D (6 bases). The germline CDR1 and CDR2 sequences are MNHEY and SMNVEV (reference sequence). CDR3 length equals 16 residues. V shed 5 bases and J shed 1 base, with 14 bases lying between them. The CDR3 coding sequence is TGTGCCAGCAGTCTTAGAAGAGCGGGGAACACCGGGGAGCTGTTTTTT. Protein: CASSLRRAGNTGELFF.

This sequence joins TRBV11-2 and TRBJ2-1; D tentatively reads TRBD1 or TRBD2 (5 bases each). The germline CDR1 and CDR2 sequences are SGHAT and FQNNGV. CDR3 length: 11 residues. V was cut by 4 bases and J by 12 bases, with 10 bases left in between. CDR3 in amino acids: CASSSTGPQFF. The CDR3 bases are TGTGCCAGCAGCTCCACGGGACCGCAGTTCTTC.

The gene calls are TRBV6-5 and TRBJ1-5; D is undetermined. Germline V gene lookup returns CDR1 MNHEY and CDR2 SVGAGI. The CDR3 is made up of 13 amino acids. With 2 bases removed from V and 7 bases from J, the gap between germline ends came to 9 bases. CDR3 amino acids: CASSYMGSQPQHF. The CDR3 DNA reads as TGTGCCAGCAGTTACATGGGTTCCCAGCCCCAGCATTTT.

This clone qualifies as medium-sized. The rearrangement joins TRBV4-1 to TRBJ1-3; D ambiguous. CDR3 size: 16 residues. In germline, CDR1 is MGHRA, CDR2 YSYEKL. V shed 3 bases and J shed 4 bases, with 16 bases lying between them. CDR3 sequence: CASSHQDWVRGNTIYF. Here the CDR3 DNA reads TGCGCCAGCAGCCACCAAGATTGGGTCAGGGGAAACACCATATATTTT.

The V call is TRBV5-5, the J call TRBJ1-1; no firm D call. CDR3 length: 13 residues. Trimming stripped 1 base from V and 5 bases from J, with 9 bases between. Germline CDR1 reads SGHKS; CDR2 reads YYEKEE (reference sequence). Written as DNA, the CDR3 is TGTGCCAGCAGCTTGAAAAGAACAACTGAAGCTTTCTTT. This gives the protein CASSLKRTTEAFF.

This chain connects TRBV9 to TRBJ2-7; D is uncertain. The CDR3 length is 14 residues. The V and J ends lost 0 bases and 0 bases respectively, with 7 bases between them. CDR1 and CDR2 (germline): SGDLS, YYNGEE. The DNA for the CDR3 is TGTGCCAGCAGCGTAGACGGCATCTCCTACGAGCAGTACTTC. This gives the protein CASSVDGISYEQYF.

The chain is built from TRBV5-5 and TRBJ1-5, with a tentative D call TRBD1 (5 bases). This CDR3 contains 16 residues. The germline V gene has CDR1 SGHKS and CDR2 YYEKEE (reference sequence). Deletions cut 7 bases from V and 5 bases from J, with 22 bases between. The CDR3 DNA sequence: TGTGCCAGCGGGGGGGGTAGGGGCGCCGGGGATCAGCCCCAGCATTTT. Protein product: CASGGGRGAGDQPQHF. The full variable domain, completed using reference TRBV5-5 and TRBJ1-5, is DAGVTQSPTHLIKTRGQQVTLRCSPISGHKSVSWYQQVLGQGPQFIFQYYEKEERGRGNFPDRFSARQFPNYSSELNVNALLLGDSALYLCASGGGRGAGDQPQHFGDGTRLSIL.

This chain uses TRBV27 with TRBJ2-5; tentatively, D is TRBD2 (6 bases). From germline, CDR1 is MNHEY and CDR2 SMNVEV (reference sequence). The CDR3 extends over 13 amino acids. V gave up 8 bases and J gave up 5 bases, with 15 bases separating them. The CDR3 region is CASRASAMETQYF. For the CDR3, the DNA is TGTGCCAGCCGGGCTAGCGCTATGGAGACCCAGTACTTC.

The V gene is TRBV25-1, the J gene TRBJ2-4; 7 bases match TRBD1. Unmatched junction bases numbered 16, after V lost 4 bases and J lost 4 bases. This CDR3 region has 18 residues. CDR1 is MGHDK, CDR2 SYGVNS, per germline. This CDR3 reads CASSGPGTDISEKNIQYF. CDR3 DNA: TGTGCCAGCAGTGGTCCCGGGACAGACATCAGTGAAAAAAACATTCAGTACTTC.

The chain has TRBV4-1 and TRBJ1-5; no definite D call. The CDR3 contains 14 residues. V was cut by 0 bases and J by 5 bases, with 8 bases left in between. Germline loops: CDR1 MGHRA, CDR2 YSYEKL. This chain's CDR3 is CASSQDNIYQPQHF. The DNA for the CDR3 is TGCGCCAGCAGCCAAGATAACATTTATCAGCCCCAGCATTTT.

The V call is TRBV19, the J call TRBJ1-1; 7 bases align to TRBD1. The ends lost 6 bases at V and 7 bases at J; junction bases unmatched: 17. Germline CDR1 reads LNHDA; CDR2 reads SQIVND (reference sequence). CDR3 length: 16 amino acids. The CDR3 region is CASRNLQNTGVGEAFF. The CDR3 nucleotides read TGTGCCAGTAGAAACCTTCAGAACACAGGGGTAGGTGAAGCTTTCTTT.

CDR3 coding DNA: TGTGCCAGCAGTCTCCGGACTAGCGGGAGGGGTCGTTCAGATACGCAGTATTTT. Protein: CASSLRTSGRGRSDTQYF. The chain is built from TRBV27 and TRBJ2-3, with TRBD2 matching over 15 bases. This CDR3 contains 18 residues. The germline CDR1 and CDR2 sequences are MNHEY and SMNVEV (reference sequence). V gave up 5 bases and J gave up 4 bases; unmatched junction bases: 10.

The CDR3 nucleotides are TGTGCCATCAGTGAGTCGACAGCGCAGGGACAGAATAGCAATCAGCCCCAGCATTTT. Its protein product is CAISESTAQGQNSNQPQHF. J is TRBJ1-5 and V is TRBV10-3; 7 bases match TRBD1. The CDR3 has 19 residues. Germline V lookup: CDR1 ENHRY, CDR2 SYGVKD. After removal of 0 bases from V and 0 bases from J, the junction contained 11 bases not matched to a gene.

This chain joins TRBV11-3 and TRBJ1-4, with D unresolved. The CDR3 sequence is 15 residues long. The V gene's germline CDR1 is SGHNT and CDR2 YENEEA. V was pared by 2 bases and J by 3 bases, with 10 bases between. CDR3 in amino acids: CASSLPGMANEKLFF. The CDR3 region has the DNA TGTGCCAGCAGCTTACCCGGGATGGCTAATGAAAAACTGTTTTTT.

This chain joins TRBV28 and TRBJ2-1; D not certain. CDR1 and CDR2 (germline): MDHEN, SYDVKM. The V gene lost 5 bases and the J gene lost 6 bases, with 11 bases spanning the gap. The CDR3 is 13 amino acids. The CDR3 loop is CASSLLGPNEQFF. CDR3 nucleotides: TGTGCCAGCAGTCTCCTCGGGCCCAATGAGCAGTTCTTC. Together with reference TRBV28 and TRBJ2-1, the CDR3 gives the full variable domain: DVKVTQSSRYLVKRTGEKVFLECVQDMDHENMFWYRQDPGLGLRLIYFSYDVKMKEKGDIPEGYSVSREKKERFSLILESASTNQTSMYLCASSLLGPNEQFFGPGTRLTVL.

The genes are TRBV11-3 and TRBJ2-7, with unresolved D. Trimming took 5 bases from V and 0 from J, leaving 5 bases between them. The CDR3 is made up of 12 amino acids. The V gene's germline CDR1 is SGHNT and CDR2 YENEEA. CDR3 loop: CASSPRSYEQYF. Here the CDR3 DNA reads TGTGCCAGCAGCCCCCGCTCCTACGAGCAGTACTTC.

The chain carries TRBV28 and TRBJ1-1; D is perhaps TRBD1 (5 bases). CDR3 length: 12 amino acids. Germline loops: CDR1 MDHEN, CDR2 SYDVKM. V was pared by 7 bases and J by 4 bases, with 10 bases between. Written as DNA, the CDR3 is TGTGCCAGCACCTCCGGGGCCACTGAAGCTTTCTTT. It encodes CASTSGATEAFF.

The J gene is TRBJ2-7, the V gene TRBV3-1 (or the pseudogene TRBV3-2), with D possibly being TRBD1 (5 bases). The ends were cut back, 4 bases at V and 1 base at J, with 14 bases in the middle. Germline V gene sequence: CDR1 LGHDT, CDR2 YNNKEL (reference sequence). The CDR3 length is 15 residues. Here the CDR3 DNA reads TGTGCCAGCAGCCGCCTGGGGCCGGGTTCCTACGAGCAGTACTTC. Translating gives CASSRLGPGSYEQYF.

The V gene is TRBV13, the J gene TRBJ2-6; TRBD1 might be the D (6 bases). With 4 bases removed from V and 2 bases from J, the gap between germline ends came to 9 bases. The CDR3 has 15 residues. CDR1 is PRHDT, CDR2 FYEKMQ, per germline (reference sequence). CDR3 sequence reads: CASSSQGTGANVLTF. In nucleotides, the CDR3 is TGTGCCAGCAGCTCTCAGGGGACTGGGGCCAACGTCCTGACTTTC. The entire variable domain, with the rest obtained from reference TRBV13 and TRBJ2-6, is as follows: AAGVIQSPRHLIKEKRETATLKCYPIPRHDTVYWYQQGPGQDPQFLISFYEKMQSDKGSIPDRFSAQQFSDYHSELNMSSLELGDSALYFCASSSQGTGANVLTFGAGSRLTVL.

The V gene is TRBV6-5, the J gene TRBJ1-2; TRBD1 agrees at 11 bases. The CDR3 sequence is 14 residues long. Germline V CDR1 and CDR2: MNHEY, SVGAGI. V shed 6 bases and J 7 bases; nucleotides not matched to a gene: 7. The CDR3 here is CASRGTGGKSGYTF. The DNA for the CDR3 is TGTGCCAGCAGGGGGACAGGGGGAAAAAGTGGCTACACCTTC.

This chain joins TRBV19 and TRBJ2-7; TRBD2 matches at 11 bases. The CDR3 covers 15 residues. V gave up 6 bases and J gave up 5 bases; unmatched junction bases: 9. CDR1 and CDR2 from the germline V gene are LNHDA and SQIVND (reference sequence). In DNA, the CDR3 is TGTGCCAGTAGAACCACTAGCGGGAGTAGAAACGAGCAGTACTTC. Amino acid sequence: CASRTTSGSRNEQYF.

V is TRBV11-3 and J is TRBJ2-5; D is unclear. Germline V gives CDR1 SGHNT, CDR2 YENEEA. The CDR3 is 14 amino acids. Trimming shortened V by 0 bases and J by 5 bases, and 10 bases separated the two germline ends. This chain's CDR3 is CASSLEEGRETQYF. CDR3 sequence (DNA): TGTGCCAGCAGCTTAGAGGAAGGGCGGGAGACCCAGTACTTC.

The chain has TRBV28 and TRBJ1-6; D call uncertain. Germline V lookup: CDR1 MDHEN, CDR2 SYDVKM. Trimming cost V 6 bases and J 7 bases, with 10 bases left between them. CDR3 size: 13 residues. The CDR3 coding sequence is TGTGCCAGCAGGTCCAACCCAAATTCACCCCTCCACTTT. Translated, it gives CASRSNPNSPLHF.

The chain recombines TRBV30 with TRBJ2-7; D unclear. The germline V gene encodes CDR1 GTSNPN and CDR2 SVGIG (reference sequence). Deletions cut 2 bases from V and 2 bases from J, with 7 bases between. CDR3 length: 12 residues. The CDR3 loop reads CAWSPSPYEQYF. The CDR3 coding sequence is TGTGCCTGGAGTCCCTCCCCCTACGAGCAGTACTTC.

The V gene is TRBV10-3, the J gene TRBJ2-3; 11 nucleotides match TRBD2. The CDR3 totals 17 residues. Trimming took 0 bases from V and 1 from J; bases not matched to a gene: 3. Germline V lookup: CDR1 ENHRY, CDR2 SYGVKD. The CDR3 bases are TGTGCCATCAGTGAGTCACTAGCGGGAGCGGGCACAGATACGCAGTATTTT. As protein: CAISESLAGAGTDTQYF.

The chain employs TRBV6-5 and TRBJ1-2, with a tentative D call TRBD1 (6 bases). Deletions cut 7 bases from V and 2 bases from J, with 11 bases between. The CDR3 is 13 amino acids. Germline-derived CDR1 and CDR2 are MNHEY and SVGAGI. For the CDR3, the DNA is TGTGCCAGCACCAAGAGGGGGAACTATGGCTACACCTTC. Protein: CASTKRGNYGYTF.